This T cell receptor beta chain stems from a study of long-term antiretroviral therapy in people with HIV. It was version v3.0 of the immunoSEQ assay that was run at survey level. Clones were sequenced by immunoSEQ multiplex PCR, and TCRdb holds only the in-frame ones, with some missing. Of 35,000 or so clones listed, roughly 81% were seen once; the top ten hold about 4.6%. This specimen consisted of unsorted PBMCs, obtained roughly 2.9 years before starting antiretroviral therapy. The receptor was isolated from a woman in her 30s with HIV.

The CDR3 bases are TGTGCCAGCAGCCCAGGGGGGAGCAGCAATTCACCCCTCCACTTT. This gives the protein CASSPGGSSNSPLHF. The V gene is TRBV5-6, the J gene TRBJ1-6; 7 nucleotides align to TRBD1. This CDR3 comprises 15 residues. The germline CDR1 and CDR2 sequences are SGHDT and YYEEEE. After removal of 4 bases from V and 7 bases from J, the junction contained 8 bases not matched to a gene.